A single sample is the source of the 10 T cell receptor beta chains below, sequenced in a study of cytomegalovirus exposure and HLA in healthy donors. The PCR had 60 Vbeta and 13 Jbeta primers. Sequenced by immunoSEQ multiplex PCR; TCRdb stores in-frame clones only, minus some. The repertoire consists of around 63,000 clones, with around 80% occurring once and the leading ten covering less than 3%. Specimen: PBMCs. These receptor sequences come from a woman in her twenties or thirties in good health and CMV-seronegative.

The chain combines TRBV7-9 with TRBJ1-2, with D unclear. The germline V gene has CDR1 SEHNR and CDR2 FQNEAQ (reference sequence). The CDR3 has 15 residues. Trimming removed 7 bases from V and 2 bases from J, with 17 bases in between. In DNA form, the CDR3 reads TGTGCCAGCATCTCGGCAGGCCAAAAGAACTATGGCTACACCTTC. It specifies CASISAGQKNYGYTF.

This chain joins TRBV11-3 and TRBJ1-3, with D tentatively TRBD1 (5 bases). The CDR3 sequence is 15 residues long. In germline, CDR1 is SGHNT, CDR2 YENEEA. V lost 5 bases and J lost 4, with 15 bases in between. The CDR3, as DNA: TGTGCCAGCAGCCTAGGGGCAGCCATCGGAAACACCATATATTTT. Amino acids: CASSLGAAIGNTIYF.

The rearrangement links TRBV18 to TRBJ1-5, with D possibly matching TRBD1 (5 bases). The CDR3 is 16 residues long. Germline loops: CDR1 KGHSH, CDR2 LQKENI. V shed 3 bases and J shed 0 bases, with 12 bases lying between them. CDR3 amino acids: CASSPSQAYSNQPQHF. CDR3 nucleotide sequence: TGTGCCAGCTCACCGTCACAGGCATATAGCAATCAGCCCCAGCATTTT.

The V call is TRBV7-2, the J call TRBJ1-5; D is unresolved. Trimming removed 8 bases at V and 8 bases at J, with 19 bases between. This CDR3 is built from 14 residues. Germline CDR1 reads SGHTA; CDR2 reads FQGNSA. Written as DNA, the CDR3 is TGTGCCAGCGTGAGTCCTACGGGATCGGAGCCCCAGCATTTT. Translation gives CASVSPTGSEPQHF.

There are a few counts of this clone. The rearrangement joins TRBV5-4 to TRBJ2-1; 8 bases are shared with TRBD1. Looked up from germline, CDR1 is SGHNT and CDR2 is YYREEE (reference sequence). The ends lost 4 bases at V and 2 bases at J; junction bases unmatched: 2. The CDR3 runs 14 residues. The CDR3 loop is CASSKQGAYNEQFF. CDR3 sequence (DNA): TGTGCCAGCAGCAAACAGGGGGCCTACAATGAGCAGTTCTTC.

The rearrangement uses TRBV30 and TRBJ1-5; D remains unclear. The CDR3 length is 13 residues. Germline lookup yields CDR1 GTSNPN and CDR2 SVGIG (reference sequence). The V end was cut by 1 base, the J end by 4 bases, with 8 bases between. The CDR3 loop reads CAWSESSNQPQHF. The CDR3 region has the DNA TGTGCCTGGAGTGAGAGCTCGAATCAGCCCCAGCATTTT.

J is TRBJ2-2 and V is TRBV30; D not resolved. With 0 bases removed from V and 1 base from J, the gap between germline ends came to 9 bases. The CDR3 covers 15 residues. Germline CDR1 and CDR2: GTSNPN and SVGIG (reference sequence). In DNA, the CDR3 is TGTGCCTGGAGTGTACTCGGTTTGAACACCGGGGAGCTGTTTTTT. Protein: CAWSVLGLNTGELFF.

The chain joins TRBV4-1 to TRBJ1-2, with 7 bases aligning to TRBD1. V dropped 0 bases and J dropped 4; count of bases not matched to a gene: 5. Germline V gene data show CDR1 as MGHRA and CDR2 as YSYEKL. The CDR3 consists of 15 residues. This CDR3 is CASSQDKGAVYGYTF. The CDR3 DNA follows: TGCGCCAGCAGCCAAGATAAGGGGGCAGTCTATGGCTACACCTTC.

The chain couples TRBV9 to TRBJ2-1, with 7 bases lining up with TRBD1. Germline values: CDR1 SGDLS, CDR2 YYNGEE. The CDR3 is made up of 15 amino acids. The trim removed 4 bases at V and 4 bases at J, leaving 8 bases unmatched. The CDR3 DNA is TGTGCCAGCAGCTTTGGAGGACAGGTGTACAATGAGCAGTTCTTC. Protein sequence: CASSFGGQVYNEQFF.

The chain carries TRBV4-1 and TRBJ1-1; D is possibly TRBD1 (5 bases). CDR1 MGHRA and CDR2 YSYEKL come from the germline V gene. Trimming left V 2 bases short and J 2 bases short, with 12 bases between. The CDR3 sequence is 15 residues long. The CDR3 sequence: CASSQFPGDNTEAFF. The CDR3 DNA reads as TGCGCCAGCAGCCAATTCCCGGGGGATAACACTGAAGCTTTCTTT.